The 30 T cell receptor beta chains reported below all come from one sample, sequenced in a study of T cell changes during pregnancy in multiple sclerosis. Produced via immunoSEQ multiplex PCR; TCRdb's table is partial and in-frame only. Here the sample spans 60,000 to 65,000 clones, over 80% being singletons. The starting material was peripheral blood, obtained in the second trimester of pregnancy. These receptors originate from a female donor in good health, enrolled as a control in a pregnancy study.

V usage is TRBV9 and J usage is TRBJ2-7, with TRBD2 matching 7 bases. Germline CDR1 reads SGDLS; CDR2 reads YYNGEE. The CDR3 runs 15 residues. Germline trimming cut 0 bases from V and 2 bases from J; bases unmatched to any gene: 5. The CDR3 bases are TGTGCCAGCAGCGTAGTCCCTAGCGGAACCTACGAGCAGTACTTC. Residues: CASSVVPSGTYEQYF.

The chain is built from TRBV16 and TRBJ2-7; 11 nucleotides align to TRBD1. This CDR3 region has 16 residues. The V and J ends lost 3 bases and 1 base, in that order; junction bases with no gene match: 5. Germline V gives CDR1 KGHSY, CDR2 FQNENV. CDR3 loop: CASSHRGQGASYEQYF. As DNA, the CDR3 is TGTGCCAGCAGCCATCGAGGACAGGGGGCGTCCTACGAGCAGTACTTC. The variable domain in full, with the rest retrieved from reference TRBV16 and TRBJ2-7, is GEEVAQTPKHLVRGEGQKAKLYCAPIKGHSYVFWYQQVLKNEFKFLISFQNENVFDETGMPKERFSAKCLPNSPCSLEIQATKLEDSAVYFCASSHRGQGASYEQYFGPGTRLTVT.

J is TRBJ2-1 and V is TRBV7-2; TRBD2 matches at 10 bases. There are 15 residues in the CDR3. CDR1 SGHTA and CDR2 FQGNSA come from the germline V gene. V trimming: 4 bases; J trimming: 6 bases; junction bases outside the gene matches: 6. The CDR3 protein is CASSSLAGVRNEQFF. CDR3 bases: TGTGCCAGCAGCTCCCTAGCGGGAGTACGCAATGAGCAGTTCTTC.

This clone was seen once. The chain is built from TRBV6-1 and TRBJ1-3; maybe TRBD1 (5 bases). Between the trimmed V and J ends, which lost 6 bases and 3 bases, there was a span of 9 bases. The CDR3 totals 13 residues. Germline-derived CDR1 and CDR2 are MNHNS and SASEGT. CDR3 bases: TGTGCCAGCAGAGACAGATTTGGAAACACCATATATTTT. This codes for CASRDRFGNTIYF.

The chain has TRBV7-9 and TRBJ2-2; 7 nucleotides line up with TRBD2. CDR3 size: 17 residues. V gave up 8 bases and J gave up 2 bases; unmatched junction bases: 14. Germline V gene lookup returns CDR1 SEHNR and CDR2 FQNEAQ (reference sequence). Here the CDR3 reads CASALSPSGKNTGELFF. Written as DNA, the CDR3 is TGTGCCAGCGCCCTGAGTCCTAGCGGAAAAAACACCGGGGAGCTGTTTTTT. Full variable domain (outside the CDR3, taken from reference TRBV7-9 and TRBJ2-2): DTGVSQNPRHKITKRGQNVTFRCDPISEHNRLYWYRQTLGQGPEFLTYFQNEAQLEKSRLLSDRFSAERPKGSFSTLEIQRTEQGDSAMYLCASALSPSGKNTGELFFGEGSRLTVL.

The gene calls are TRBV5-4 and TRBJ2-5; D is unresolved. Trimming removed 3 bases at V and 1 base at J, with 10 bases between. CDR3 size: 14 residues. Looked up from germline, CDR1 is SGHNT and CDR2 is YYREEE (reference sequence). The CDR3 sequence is CASSSPVIQETQYF. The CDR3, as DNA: TGTGCCAGCAGCTCTCCAGTAATCCAAGAGACCCAGTACTTC.

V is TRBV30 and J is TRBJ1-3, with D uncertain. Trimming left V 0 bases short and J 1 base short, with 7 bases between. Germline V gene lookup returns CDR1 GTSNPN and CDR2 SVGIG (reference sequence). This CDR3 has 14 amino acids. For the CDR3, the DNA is TGTGCCTGGAGTGTGACGGGGTCTGGAAACACCATATATTTT. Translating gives CAWSVTGSGNTIYF.

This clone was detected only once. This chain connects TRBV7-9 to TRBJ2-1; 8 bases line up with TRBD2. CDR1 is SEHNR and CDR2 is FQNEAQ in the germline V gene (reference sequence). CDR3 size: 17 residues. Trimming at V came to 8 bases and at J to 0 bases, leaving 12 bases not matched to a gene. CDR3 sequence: CASDPLAGTSSYNEQFF. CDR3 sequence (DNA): TGTGCCAGCGATCCCTTAGCGGGGACGAGCTCCTACAATGAGCAGTTCTTC. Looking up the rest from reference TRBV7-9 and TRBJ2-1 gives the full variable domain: DTGVSQNPRHKITKRGQNVTFRCDPISEHNRLYWYRQTLGQGPEFLTYFQNEAQLEKSRLLSDRFSAERPKGSFSTLEIQRTEQGDSAMYLCASDPLAGTSSYNEQFFGPGTRLTVL.

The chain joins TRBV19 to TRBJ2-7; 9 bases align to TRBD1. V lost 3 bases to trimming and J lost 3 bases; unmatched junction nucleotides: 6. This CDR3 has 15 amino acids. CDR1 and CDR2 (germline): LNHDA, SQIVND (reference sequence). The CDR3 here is CASSMRGTGNYEQYF. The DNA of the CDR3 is TGTGCCAGTAGTATGAGGGGGACAGGGAACTACGAGCAGTACTTC.

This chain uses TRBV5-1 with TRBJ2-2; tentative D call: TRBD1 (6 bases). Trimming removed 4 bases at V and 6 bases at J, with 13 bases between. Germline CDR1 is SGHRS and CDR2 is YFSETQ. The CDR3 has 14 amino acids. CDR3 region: CASSTGPSSGELFF. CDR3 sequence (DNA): TGCGCCAGCAGCACAGGGCCCTCCTCCGGGGAGCTGTTTTTT.

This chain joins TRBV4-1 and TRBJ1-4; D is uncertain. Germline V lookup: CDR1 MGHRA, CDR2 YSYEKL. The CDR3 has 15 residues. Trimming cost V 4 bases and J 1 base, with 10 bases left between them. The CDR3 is CASSPFGRTNEKLFF. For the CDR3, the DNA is TGCGCCAGCAGCCCCTTTGGGAGAACTAATGAAAAACTGTTTTTT.

CDR3 amino acids: CASSPTISYEQYF. CDR3 nucleotides: TGTGCCAGCAGCCCAACAATAAGCTACGAGCAGTACTTC. The genes are TRBV28 and TRBJ2-7; D not certain. The CDR3 totals 13 residues. Trimming cost V 6 bases and J 3 bases, with 12 bases left between them. Germline V lookup: CDR1 MDHEN, CDR2 SYDVKM.

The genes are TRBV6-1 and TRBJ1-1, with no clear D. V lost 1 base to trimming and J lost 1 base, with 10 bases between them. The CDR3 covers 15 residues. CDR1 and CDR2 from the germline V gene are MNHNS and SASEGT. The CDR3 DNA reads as TGTGCCAGCAGTGAAGGAGGGTTCGGGAACACTGAAGCTTTCTTT. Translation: CASSEGGFGNTEAFF.

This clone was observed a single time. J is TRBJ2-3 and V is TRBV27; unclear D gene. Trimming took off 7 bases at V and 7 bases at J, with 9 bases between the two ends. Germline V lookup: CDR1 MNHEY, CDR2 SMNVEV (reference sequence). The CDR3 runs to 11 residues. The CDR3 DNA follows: TGTGCCAGCAAACAGCTGAATACGCAGTATTTT. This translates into CASKQLNTQYF.

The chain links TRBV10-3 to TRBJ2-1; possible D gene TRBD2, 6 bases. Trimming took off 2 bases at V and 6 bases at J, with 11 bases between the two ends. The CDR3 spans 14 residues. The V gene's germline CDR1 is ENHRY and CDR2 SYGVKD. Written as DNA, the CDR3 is TGTGCCATCAGTGAGACTAGCCTAGGCAATGAGCAGTTCTTC. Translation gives CAISETSLGNEQFF.

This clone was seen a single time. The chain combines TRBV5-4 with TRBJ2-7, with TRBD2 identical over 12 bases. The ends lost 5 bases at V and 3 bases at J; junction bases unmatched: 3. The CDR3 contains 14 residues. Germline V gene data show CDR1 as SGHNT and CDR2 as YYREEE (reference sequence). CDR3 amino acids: CASSASGGVYEQYF. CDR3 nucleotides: TGTGCCAGCAGTGCTAGCGGGGGGGTCTACGAGCAGTACTTC.

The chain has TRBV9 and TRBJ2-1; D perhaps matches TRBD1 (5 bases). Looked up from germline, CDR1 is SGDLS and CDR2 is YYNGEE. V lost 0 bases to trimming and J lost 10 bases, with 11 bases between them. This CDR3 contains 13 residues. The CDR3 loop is CASSVDRGKEQFF. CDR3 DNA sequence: TGTGCCAGCAGCGTAGATAGGGGCAAGGAGCAGTTCTTC. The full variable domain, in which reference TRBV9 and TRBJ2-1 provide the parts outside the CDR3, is DSGVTQTPKHLITATGQRVTLRCSPRSGDLSVYWYQQSLDQGLQFLIQYYNGEERAKGNILERFSAQQFPDLHSELNLSSLELGDSALYFCASSVDRGKEQFFGPGTRLTVL.

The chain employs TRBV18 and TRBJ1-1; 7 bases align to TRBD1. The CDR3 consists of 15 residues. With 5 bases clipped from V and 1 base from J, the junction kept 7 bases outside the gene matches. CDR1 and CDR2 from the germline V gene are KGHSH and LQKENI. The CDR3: CASSSRQGPNTEAFF. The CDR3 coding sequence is TGTGCCAGCTCATCTAGACAGGGCCCGAACACTGAAGCTTTCTTT.

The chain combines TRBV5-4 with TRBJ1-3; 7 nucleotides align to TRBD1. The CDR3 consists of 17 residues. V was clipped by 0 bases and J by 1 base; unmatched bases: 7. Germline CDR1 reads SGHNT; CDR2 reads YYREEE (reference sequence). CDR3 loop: CASSLGRDRGSGNTIYF. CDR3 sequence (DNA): TGTGCCAGCAGCTTGGGCAGGGACAGAGGGTCTGGAAACACCATATATTTT.

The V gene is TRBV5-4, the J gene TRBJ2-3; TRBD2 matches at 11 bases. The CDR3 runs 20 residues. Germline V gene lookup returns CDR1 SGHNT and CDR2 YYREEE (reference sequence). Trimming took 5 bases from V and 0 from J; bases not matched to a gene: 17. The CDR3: CASRNVLAGAEYLSTDTQYF. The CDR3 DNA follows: TGTGCCAGCAGAAATGTACTAGCGGGGGCAGAATACCTTAGCACAGATACGCAGTATTTT. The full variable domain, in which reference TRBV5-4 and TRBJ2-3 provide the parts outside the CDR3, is ETGVTQSPTHLIKTRGQQVTLRCSSQSGHNTVSWYQQALGQGPQFIFQYYREEENGRGNFPPRFSGLQFPNYSSELNVNALELDDSALYLCASRNVLAGAEYLSTDTQYFGPGTRLTVL.

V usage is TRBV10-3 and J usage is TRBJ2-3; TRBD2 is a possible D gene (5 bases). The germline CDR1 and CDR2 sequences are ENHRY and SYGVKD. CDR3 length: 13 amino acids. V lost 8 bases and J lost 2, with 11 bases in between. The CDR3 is CAIESGTTDTQYF. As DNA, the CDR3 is TGTGCCATCGAGAGCGGCACCACAGATACGCAGTATTTT.

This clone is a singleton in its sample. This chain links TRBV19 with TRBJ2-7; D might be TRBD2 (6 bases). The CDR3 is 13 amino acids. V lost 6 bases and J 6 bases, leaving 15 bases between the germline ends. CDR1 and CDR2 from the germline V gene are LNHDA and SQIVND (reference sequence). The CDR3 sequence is CASRGVGLLEQYF. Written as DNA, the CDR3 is TGTGCCAGTAGAGGCGTGGGACTCCTCGAGCAGTACTTC.

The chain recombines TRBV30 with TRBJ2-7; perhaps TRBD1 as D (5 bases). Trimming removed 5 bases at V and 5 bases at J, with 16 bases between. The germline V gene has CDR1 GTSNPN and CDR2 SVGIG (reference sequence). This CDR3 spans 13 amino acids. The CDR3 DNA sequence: TGTGCCTGGGATTGGCAGGGAAGGGACGAGCAGTACTTC. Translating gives CAWDWQGRDEQYF.

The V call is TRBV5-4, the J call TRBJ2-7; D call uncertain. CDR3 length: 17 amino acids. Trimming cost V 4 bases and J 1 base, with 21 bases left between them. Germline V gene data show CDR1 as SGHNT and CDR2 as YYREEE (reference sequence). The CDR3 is CASSPGSSRSISYEQYF. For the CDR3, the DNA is TGTGCCAGCAGCCCCGGAAGTTCCAGGTCGATATCCTACGAGCAGTACTTC.

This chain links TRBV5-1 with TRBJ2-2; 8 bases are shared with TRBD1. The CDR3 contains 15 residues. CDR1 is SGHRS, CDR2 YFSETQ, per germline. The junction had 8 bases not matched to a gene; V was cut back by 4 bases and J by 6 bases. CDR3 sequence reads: CASSPGQGAPGELFF. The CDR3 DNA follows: TGCGCCAGCAGCCCCGGACAGGGAGCACCCGGGGAGCTGTTTTTT.

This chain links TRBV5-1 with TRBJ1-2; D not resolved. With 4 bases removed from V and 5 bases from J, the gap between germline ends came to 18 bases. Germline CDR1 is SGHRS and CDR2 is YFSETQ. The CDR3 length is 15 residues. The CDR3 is CASSAGIRRGYGYTF. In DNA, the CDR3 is TGCGCCAGCAGCGCTGGAATACGACGGGGTTATGGCTACACCTTC.

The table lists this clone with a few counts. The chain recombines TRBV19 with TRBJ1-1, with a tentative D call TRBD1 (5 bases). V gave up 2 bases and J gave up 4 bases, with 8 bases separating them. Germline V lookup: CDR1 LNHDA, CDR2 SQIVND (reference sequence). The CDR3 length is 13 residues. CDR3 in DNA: TGTGCCAGTAGTATATGGGGGGGCACTGAAGCTTTCTTT. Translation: CASSIWGGTEAFF.

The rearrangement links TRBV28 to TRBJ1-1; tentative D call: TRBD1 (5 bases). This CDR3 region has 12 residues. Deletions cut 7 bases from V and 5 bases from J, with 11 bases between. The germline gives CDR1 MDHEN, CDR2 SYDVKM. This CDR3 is CASIGADTEAFF. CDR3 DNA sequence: TGTGCCAGCATTGGGGCGGATACTGAAGCTTTCTTT.

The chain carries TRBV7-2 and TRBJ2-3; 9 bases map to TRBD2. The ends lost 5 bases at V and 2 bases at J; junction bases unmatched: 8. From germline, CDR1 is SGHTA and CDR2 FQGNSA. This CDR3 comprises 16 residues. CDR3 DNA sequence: TGTGCCAGCAGCCCCCTCCTAGCGGGAATCACAGATACGCAGTATTTT. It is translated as CASSPLLAGITDTQYF.

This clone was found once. The CDR3 nucleotides read TGTGCCAGCAGCTTAAGCGCCGGCTCCTACAATGAGCAGTTCTTC. Translation gives CASSLSAGSYNEQFF. The V and J genes are TRBV7-3 and TRBJ2-1; D ambiguous. This CDR3 contains 15 residues. V was clipped by 1 base and J by 0 bases, with 7 bases between them. The germline gives CDR1 SGHTA, CDR2 FQGTGA.